The text below deals with one T cell receptor beta chain. The data belong to a study of T cell changes during pregnancy in multiple sclerosis. CDR3 length equals 15 residues. Germline trimming cut 4 bases from V and 4 bases from J; bases unmatched to any gene: 7. Germline-derived CDR1 and CDR2 are SGHRS and YFSETQ. Generated by immunoSEQ multiplex PCR, the TCRdb table keeps only in-frame clones and is missing some. This table has 30,000 to 45,000 clones, approximately 92% appearing once. The source material was PBMCs (not recorded whether the cells were cultured). J is TRBJ2-7 and V is TRBV5-1; 11 bases fit TRBD1. This sequence was found in a female donor with multiple sclerosis, enrolled in a pregnancy study. The chain's CDR3 is CASSVTGTGGYEQYF. The CDR3 region has the DNA TGCGCCAGCAGCGTCACCGGGACAGGGGGTTACGAGCAGTACTTC.